The 27 T cell receptor beta chains listed next were all sequenced from one sample in a study of blood T cell repertoires in COVID-19 (TCRdb year 2020). Library preparation used the immunoSEQ multiplex PCR assay. TCRdb retrieved this table from immuneACCESS and kept in-frame rearrangements only. Not all clones are present; in checked studies, unresolved V genes account for under half, and no reason is known for the remainder. In all, the sample holds more than 350,000 clones, and 80% to 90% of those were seen once. Of the sample, roughly 1% falls within the top ten clones. Sequencing was carried out using PBMCs or T cells enriched from blood (not recorded which). The receptor source for this set is a man between 18 and 29 years old who had recovered from COVID-19.

The rearrangement joins TRBV28 to TRBJ2-2, with TRBD2 identical over 8 bases. CDR3 length: 16 residues. Trimming removed 3 bases from V and 6 bases from J; junction bases left unmatched: 9. CDR1 is MDHEN and CDR2 is SYDVKM in the germline V gene. CDR3 sequence reads: CASSFPPSGRSGELFF. In DNA, the CDR3 is TGTGCCAGCAGTTTCCCCCCCAGCGGGAGATCCGGGGAGCTGTTTTTT.

J is TRBJ2-1 and V is TRBV5-1; weak D call: TRBD2 (6 bases). V lost 3 bases, J lost 8 bases, and 9 bases lay in between. Germline CDR1 reads SGHRS; CDR2 reads YFSETQ. There are 12 residues in the CDR3. CDR3 loop: CASSWRGDEQFF. The CDR3 nucleotides are TGCGCCAGCAGCTGGAGGGGAGATGAGCAGTTCTTC. Variable domain in full (rest from reference TRBV5-1 and TRBJ2-1): KAGVTQTPRYLIKTRGQQVTLSCSPISGHRSVSWYQQTPGQGLQFLFEYFSETQRNKGNFPGRFSGRQFSNSRSEMNVSTLELGDSALYLCASSWRGDEQFFGPGTRLTVL.

The rearrangement joins TRBV7-3 to TRBJ1-1, with D possibly being TRBD1 (6 bases). V was shortened by 1 base and J by 4 bases, with 10 bases between the two germline ends. This CDR3 comprises 14 residues. Germline CDR1 reads SGHTA; CDR2 reads FQGTGA. DNA of the CDR3: TGTGCCAGCAGCTTAATCACAGGGAGCACTGAAGCTTTCTTT. It translates to CASSLITGSTEAFF.

The V and J genes are TRBV9 and TRBJ2-1; 11 bases line up with TRBD2. The CDR3 is 15 amino acids. Germline trimming cut 3 bases from V and 8 bases from J; bases unmatched to any gene: 7. Germline V gene lookup returns CDR1 SGDLS and CDR2 YYNGEE. The CDR3 nucleotides read TGTGCCAGCAGCGCAAGACTAGCGGGGATCCATGAGCAGTTCTTC. Its translation: CASSARLAGIHEQFF.

This CDR3 is CASSQPGRNSPLHF. DNA of the CDR3: TGTGCCAGCAGCCAACCAGGGCGGAATTCACCCCTCCACTTT. The chain employs TRBV3-1 (or the pseudogene TRBV3-2) and TRBJ1-6; D is possibly TRBD1 (5 bases). Germline lookup yields CDR1 LGHDT and CDR2 YNNKEL (reference sequence). This CDR3 region has 14 residues. The V end lost 2 bases, the J end lost 7 bases, and 9 bases lay between the germline ends.

This clone has only a few counts. The chain combines TRBV4-2 with TRBJ2-7; TRBD2 aligns across 12 bases. The CDR3 is made up of 18 amino acids. V gave up 3 bases and J gave up 2 bases; unmatched junction bases: 11. From germline, CDR1 is LGHNA and CDR2 YNFKEQ. The CDR3 sequence: CASSQTSGGPLEAYEQYF. Written as DNA, the CDR3 is TGTGCCAGCAGCCAGACTAGCGGGGGCCCCCTCGAGGCCTACGAGCAGTACTTC.

CDR3 in amino acids: CASSSTGWSGANVLTF. CDR3 DNA: TGTGCCAGCAGTTCGACAGGGTGGTCTGGGGCCAACGTCCTGACTTTC. The chain uses TRBV7-9 and TRBJ2-6; 7 nucleotides match TRBD1. The CDR3 covers 16 residues. V trimming: 6 bases; J trimming: 1 base; junction bases outside the gene matches: 6. Germline CDR1 reads SEHNR; CDR2 reads FQNEAQ (reference sequence). The full variable domain, completed using reference TRBV7-9 and TRBJ2-6, is DTGVSQNPRHKITKRGQNVTFRCDPISEHNRLYWYRQTLGQGPEFLTYFQNEAQLEKSRLLSDRFSAERPKGSFSTLEIQRTEQGDSAMYLCASSSTGWSGANVLTFGAGSRLTVL.

The rearrangement links TRBV28 to TRBJ2-2, with D possibly matching TRBD1 (5 bases). The CDR3 is made up of 13 amino acids. The germline gives CDR1 MDHEN, CDR2 SYDVKM. The V gene lost 6 bases and the J gene lost 7 bases, with 12 bases spanning the gap. This chain's CDR3 is CASRSGYGGELFF. CDR3 bases: TGTGCCAGCAGATCAGGGTATGGCGGGGAGCTGTTTTTT.

The chain is built from TRBV30 and TRBJ2-5, with D perhaps matching TRBD1 (5 bases). The CDR3 extends over 12 amino acids. Germline lookup yields CDR1 GTSNPN and CDR2 SVGIG (reference sequence). V was shortened by 5 bases and J by 4 bases, with 11 bases between the two germline ends. The CDR3 DNA reads as TGTGCCTGGGACAGTACCGGAGAGACCCAGTACTTC. It codes for CAWDSTGETQYF.

This clone was counted only a few times. The chain links TRBV29-1 to TRBJ1-1, with a tentative D call TRBD1 (6 bases). Germline V gene sequence: CDR1 SQVTM, CDR2 ANQGSEA. CDR3 length equals 11 residues. V lost 7 bases to trimming and J lost 9 bases, with 15 bases between them. The CDR3 DNA follows: TGCAGCGCCCAGACAGGTCTTAAAGCTTTCTTT. It yields the protein CSAQTGLKAFF.

V and J are TRBV19 and TRBJ1-6; a possible D gene is TRBD1 (5 bases). The V gene's germline CDR1 is LNHDA and CDR2 SQIVND (reference sequence). There are 18 residues in the CDR3. Trimming stripped 0 bases from V and 9 bases from J, with 21 bases between. The CDR3 sequence: CASSIEGMGRGSSSPLHF. DNA for the CDR3: TGTGCCAGTAGTATAGAGGGCATGGGGCGAGGATCTAGTTCACCCCTCCACTTT.

The gene calls are TRBV5-6 and TRBJ2-4; a weak D match, TRBD2 (5 bases). Germline CDR1 reads SGHDT; CDR2 reads YYEEEE. V lost 0 bases to trimming and J lost 5 bases, with 9 bases between them. This CDR3 comprises 14 residues. The CDR3 coding sequence is TGTGCCAGCAGCTTGGCCGGGGATGAAAACATTCAGTACTTC. Translating gives CASSLAGDENIQYF.

The rearrangement joins TRBV9 to TRBJ2-3; TRBD1 is a possible D gene (6 bases). Trimming removed 2 bases at V and 3 bases at J, with 7 bases between. CDR1 is SGDLS, CDR2 YYNGEE, per germline. This CDR3 has 13 amino acids. CDR3 sequence reads: CASSVTGTDTQYF. The DNA for the CDR3 is TGTGCCAGCAGCGTTACAGGGACAGATACGCAGTATTTT.

This chain connects TRBV28 to TRBJ1-5; D may be TRBD1 (6 bases). The V gene lost 6 bases and the J gene lost 3 bases, with 9 bases spanning the gap. The CDR3 sequence is 13 residues long. In germline, CDR1 is MDHEN, CDR2 SYDVKM. The CDR3, as DNA: TGTGCCAGCAGGAGGGGGTTCAATCAGCCCCAGCATTTT. As protein: CASRRGFNQPQHF.

This clone has more than one count but fewer than ten. The V and J genes are TRBV7-8 and TRBJ1-5; D is possibly TRBD1 (6 bases). The germline V gene has CDR1 SGHVS and CDR2 FQNEAQ. Trimming took off 5 bases at V and 4 bases at J, with 15 bases between the two ends. The CDR3 contains 15 residues. The CDR3 is CASSDGGRGNQPQHF. The DNA of the CDR3 is TGTGCCAGCAGCGACGGAGGCAGGGGTAATCAGCCCCAGCATTTT.

This chain links TRBV10-1 with TRBJ1-1; D not certain. The CDR3 has 15 amino acids. CDR1 is WNHNN and CDR2 is SYGVQD in the germline V gene (reference sequence). Trimming removed 4 bases at V and 1 base at J, with 13 bases between. The CDR3 DNA follows: TGCGCCAGCAGTGGGACGCGGGGAACGAACACTGAAGCTTTCTTT. Its translation is CASSGTRGTNTEAFF.

The rearrangement joins TRBV7-6 to TRBJ2-7, with D possibly TRBD2 on 5 matching bases. This CDR3 has 12 residues. V was shortened by 8 bases and J by 0 bases, with 8 bases between the two germline ends. CDR1 is SGHVS, CDR2 FNYEAQ, per germline. The CDR3 region is CASGESSYEQYF. The CDR3 region has the DNA TGTGCCAGCGGGGAGAGCTCCTACGAGCAGTACTTC.

This rearrangement joins TRBV7-9 to TRBJ2-2; D not resolved. Germline V gene data show CDR1 as SEHNR and CDR2 as FQNEAQ (reference sequence). The V end lost 0 bases, the J end lost 3 bases, and 5 bases lay between the germline ends. The CDR3 has 14 residues. In nucleotides, the CDR3 is TGTGCCAGCAGCTTAGCGCGCGACACCGGGGAGCTGTTTTTT. The encoded protein is CASSLARDTGELFF.

The chain links TRBV5-5 to TRBJ1-2; 9 nucleotides match TRBD1. With 3 bases clipped from V and 5 bases from J, the junction kept 5 bases outside the gene matches. The CDR3 covers 14 residues. Germline assignment: CDR1 SGHKS and CDR2 YYEKEE (reference sequence). CDR3 region: CASSWTGAEYGYTF. CDR3 coding DNA: TGTGCCAGCAGCTGGACAGGGGCTGAGTATGGCTACACCTTC.

The chain's CDR3 is CASSPRLAGAADTQYF. The CDR3 DNA is TGTGCCAGCAGTCCAAGGCTAGCGGGAGCCGCAGATACGCAGTATTTT. The rearrangement links TRBV28 to TRBJ2-3; TRBD2 aligns across 10 bases. Germline CDR1 MDHEN, CDR2 SYDVKM. The CDR3 runs 16 residues. Trimming removed 5 bases from V and 4 bases from J; junction bases left unmatched: 9.

This clone appeared once. The V and J genes are TRBV18 and TRBJ1-3, with TRBD1 matching over 7 bases. Trimming removed 5 bases from V and 0 bases from J; junction bases left unmatched: 10. This CDR3 is 17 amino acids long. Germline-derived CDR1 and CDR2 are KGHSH and LQKENI. CDR3 sequence reads: CASSWSPQGSSGNTIYF. CDR3 DNA: TGTGCCAGCTCATGGTCCCCACAGGGGAGCTCTGGAAACACCATATATTTT.

This chain uses TRBV18 with TRBJ2-3; 10 positions agree with TRBD1. V shed 3 bases and J 4 bases; nucleotides not matched to a gene: 4. Germline-derived CDR1 and CDR2 are KGHSH and LQKENI. CDR3 length equals 15 residues. Here the CDR3 reads CASSPGTGAADTQYF. The DNA of the CDR3 is TGTGCCAGCTCACCTGGGACAGGGGCGGCAGATACGCAGTATTTT.

This chain's CDR3 is CASSLGLAAYNEQFF. As DNA, the CDR3 is TGTGCCAGCAGCCTCGGGCTAGCGGCTTACAATGAGCAGTTCTTC. V and J are TRBV7-2 and TRBJ2-1, with 7 bases that match TRBD2. The CDR3 spans 15 residues. The junction had 8 bases not matched to a gene; V was cut back by 5 bases and J by 4 bases. The germline V gene encodes CDR1 SGHTA and CDR2 FQGNSA.

The chain links TRBV28 to TRBJ2-1; maybe TRBD1 (5 bases). This CDR3 has 14 amino acids. Germline V gives CDR1 MDHEN, CDR2 SYDVKM. The ends were cut back, 2 bases at V and 6 bases at J, with 11 bases in the middle. This CDR3 reads CASSLRGLINEQFF. The CDR3 bases are TGTGCCAGCAGTTTAAGGGGTCTTATCAATGAGCAGTTCTTC.

This clone appeared a single time. The chain is built from TRBV7-6 and TRBJ1-6, with 9 bases identical to TRBD1. There are 16 residues in the CDR3. The V segment lost 5 bases and the J segment 6 bases; nucleotides outside the gene matches: 8. Germline V gives CDR1 SGHVS, CDR2 FNYEAQ. CDR3 DNA sequence: TGTGCCAGCAGCCTATCCCCGGGACAGGGTAATTCACCCCTCCACTTT. Translating gives CASSLSPGQGNSPLHF.

This chain uses TRBV27 with TRBJ1-2; D perhaps matches TRBD1 (6 bases). With 2 bases removed from V and 4 bases from J, the gap between germline ends came to 8 bases. The CDR3 totals 13 residues. Per the germline V gene, CDR1 is MNHEY and CDR2 is SMNVEV (reference sequence). CDR3 in DNA: TGTGCCAGCAGTTTAGCGACAGGCTATGGCTACACCTTC. Translating gives CASSLATGYGYTF.

This clone is a singleton in its sample. The chain joins TRBV3-1 (or the pseudogene TRBV3-2) to TRBJ1-3, with 7 bases matching TRBD1. Germline-derived CDR1 and CDR2 are LGHDT and YNNKEL (reference sequence). The CDR3 spans 16 residues. The V and J ends lost 1 base and 4 bases, in that order; junction bases with no gene match: 7. In DNA form, the CDR3 reads TGTGCCAGCAGCCAAGCCGGGACAGTTCGGGGAAACACCATATATTTT. This encodes CASSQAGTVRGNTIYF.